This TCR beta chain was sequenced for a study of cytomegalovirus exposure and HLA in healthy donors. Broader study findings: Sequences of the TCR beta chain were said to predict the HLA-A and HLA-B alleles of most subjects accurately. The authors excluded some V segments, including TRBV6-2 and TRBV6-3, as indistinguishable. Cytomegalovirus status was reportedly diagnosed by the classifier with high specificity and sensitivity. Later work found most CMV-associated TCR beta chains apparently HLA-restricted.

On this clone itself: The target antigen is unknown.

V lost 11 bases, J lost 1 base, and 18 bases lay in between. Germline V gives CDR1 ENHRY, CDR2 SYGVKD. The CDR3 consists of 14 residues. The study ran its PCR with 60 Vbeta and 13 Jbeta primers. The method was immunoSEQ multiplex PCR; TCRdb's version includes in-frame clones alone and lacks a portion of them. The sample has about 160,000 clones; roughly 85% are singletons. This chain uses TRBV10-3 with TRBJ2-7, with a possible D match to TRBD2 (5 bases). Sequences were obtained from PBMCs. This clonotype was sampled from a man aged 18 to 29 in good health and CMV-seropositive. The chain's CDR3 is CAAGGTETSYEQYF. The CDR3 DNA reads as TGTGCCGCCGGAGGAACAGAGACTTCCTACGAGCAGTACTTC.